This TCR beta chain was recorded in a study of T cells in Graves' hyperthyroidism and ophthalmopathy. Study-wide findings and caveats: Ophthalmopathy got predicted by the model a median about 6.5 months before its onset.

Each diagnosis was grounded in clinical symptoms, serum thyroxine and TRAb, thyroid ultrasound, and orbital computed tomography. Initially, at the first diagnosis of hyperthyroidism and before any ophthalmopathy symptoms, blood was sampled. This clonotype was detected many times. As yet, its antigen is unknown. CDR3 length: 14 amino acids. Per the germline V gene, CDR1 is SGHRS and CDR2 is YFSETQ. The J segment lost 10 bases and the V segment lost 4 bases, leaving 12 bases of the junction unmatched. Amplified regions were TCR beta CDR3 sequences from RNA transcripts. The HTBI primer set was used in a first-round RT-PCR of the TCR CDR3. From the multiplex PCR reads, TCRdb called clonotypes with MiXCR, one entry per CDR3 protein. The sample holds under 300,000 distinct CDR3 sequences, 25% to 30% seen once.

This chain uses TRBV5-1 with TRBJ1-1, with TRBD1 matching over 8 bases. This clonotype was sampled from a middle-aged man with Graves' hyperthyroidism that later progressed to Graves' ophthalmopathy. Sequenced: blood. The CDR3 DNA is TGCGCCAGCAGCCCGTCGGACAGGGTTTTTGTAGCTTTCTTT. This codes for CASSPSDRVFVAFF.